Below, 29 T cell receptor beta chains from the same sample are listed, as sequenced in a study of T cells in Graves' hyperthyroidism and ophthalmopathy. Amplification of TCR beta CDR3 regions was performed using RNA transcripts as template. The primer set for the first-round RT-PCR of the TCR CDR3 was HTBI. TCRdb recomputed calls from the multiplex PCR reads with MiXCR, one row per CDR3 protein. The sample lists hundreds of thousands of distinct CDR3 sequences; around 38% were seen once. Sequencing used blood. These TCRs come from a man younger than 30 with Graves' hyperthyroidism.

The chain carries TRBV7-2 and TRBJ2-7; D uncertain. Germline CDR1 and CDR2: SGHTA and FQGNSA. The length of the CDR3 is 15 residues. V gave up 4 bases and J gave up 1 base, with 14 bases separating them. The CDR3 is CASSSHPLGSYEQYF. The DNA for the CDR3 is TGTGCCAGCAGCTCCCATCCCTTAGGGTCCTACGAGCAGTACTTC.

Remarks on this clonotype: This may arise from a read error, as a much more abundant clone is one base away. The V and J genes are TRBV6-1 and TRBJ1-1; 8 positions match TRBD1. The trim removed 6 bases at V and 0 bases at J, leaving 3 bases unmatched. Germline lookup yields CDR1 MNHNS and CDR2 SASEGT. The CDR3 is made up of 14 amino acids. The CDR3 spells CASRETGVNTEAFF. The CDR3 DNA follows: TGTGCCAGCAGAGAGACAGGGGTGAACACTGAAGCTTTCTTT.

A few counts support this clonotype. The V gene is TRBV7-2, the J gene TRBJ2-5; 9 positions match TRBD2. V shed 5 bases and J 1 base; nucleotides not matched to a gene: 8. The CDR3 covers 16 residues. Germline V CDR1 and CDR2: SGHTA, FQGNSA. In nucleotides, the CDR3 is TGTGCCAGCAGCCTCTCACTAGCGGGTTCCCAAGAGACCCAGTACTTC. Its protein product is CASSLSLAGSQETQYF. Full variable domain (missing parts from reference TRBV7-2 and TRBJ2-5): GAGVSQSPSNKVTEKGKDVELRCDPISGHTALYWYRQSLGQGLEFLIYFQGNSAPDKSGLPSDRFSAERTGGSVSTLTIQRTQQEDSAVYLCASSLSLAGSQETQYFGPGTRLLVL.

A word on this clonotype: The junction departs from germline at one end; a sequencing error may be responsible. V usage is TRBV5-8 and J usage is TRBJ1-2; D may be TRBD1 (6 bases). This CDR3 spans 14 amino acids. Germline V gene sequence: CDR1 SGHTS, CDR2 YDEGEE. DNA for the CDR3: TGCGCCAGCAGCTTACAGGGCTGGGGCTATGGCTACACCTTC. This encodes CASSLQGWGYGYTF.

This clonotype was seen many times. J is TRBJ1-5 and V is TRBV7-8; D remains unclear. The CDR3 loop spans 13 amino acids. Between the trimmed V and J ends, which lost 3 bases and 5 bases, there was a span of 8 bases. CDR1 and CDR2 (germline): SGHVS, FQNEAQ. CDR3 nucleotides: TGTGCCAGCAGCTTTACCACTGATCAGCCCCAGCATTTT. This encodes CASSFTTDQPQHF.

V and J are TRBV7-2 and TRBJ1-2, with 7 bases aligning to TRBD1. The V gene end was trimmed by 5 bases and the J gene end by 7 bases; junction bases not matched to a gene: 13. Per germline, CDR1 SGHTA and CDR2 FQGNSA. The CDR3 extends over 15 amino acids. CDR3 loop: CASSQERGQLSGYTF. CDR3 bases: TGTGCCAGCAGCCAAGAAAGGGGGCAGTTAAGTGGCTACACCTTC.

The table lists this clonotype with a few counts. The chain couples TRBV12-3 or TRBV12-4 to TRBJ2-5, with 14 bases identical to TRBD2. CDR3 length: 16 amino acids. V was pared by 4 bases and J by 5 bases, with 6 bases of the junction left unmatched. The CDR3 sequence: CASSYSGTSGSETQYF. CDR3 DNA sequence: TGTGCCAGCAGTTACTCCGGGACTAGCGGGAGTGAGACCCAGTACTTC.

The genes are TRBV18 and TRBJ2-2; 7 bases are shared with TRBD1. The CDR3 runs to 17 residues. Germline-derived CDR1 and CDR2 are KGHSH and LQKENI. J was trimmed by 3 bases and V by 6 bases; bases with no gene match: 13. The CDR3: CASSPSLRGGDTGELFF. The CDR3 bases are TGTGCCAGCTCCCCTTCCTTGAGAGGGGGCGACACCGGGGAGCTGTTTTTT.

This clonotype was counted only a few times. The rearrangement links TRBV5-6 to TRBJ2-7; D is perhaps TRBD1 or TRBD2 (5 bases each). CDR3 size: 15 residues. Germline V gene data show CDR1 as SGHDT and CDR2 as YYEEEE. Trimming removed 0 bases at V and 2 bases at J, with 12 bases between. The DNA of the CDR3 is TGTGCCAGCAGCTTGGGGGGACCGCGGACCTACGAGCAGTACTTC. Translated, it gives CASSLGGPRTYEQYF.

The table lists this clonotype with a count of one. V is TRBV10-3 and J is TRBJ1-5; possible D gene TRBD1, 6 bases. This CDR3 is built from 12 residues. CDR1 and CDR2 (germline): ENHRY, SYGVKD. V was pared by 11 bases and J by 1 base, with 9 bases between. CDR3 sequence reads: CAYDRSNQPQHF. CDR3 bases: TGTGCCTATGACAGGAGCAATCAGCCCCAGCATTTT.

This clonotype was counted many times. CDR3 protein: CSARYQETQYF. DNA of the CDR3: TGCAGTGCTAGGTACCAAGAGACCCAGTACTTC. The rearrangement links TRBV20-1 to TRBJ2-5; D remains unclear. The CDR3 is made up of 11 amino acids. Germline assignment: CDR1 DFQATT and CDR2 SNEGSKA (reference sequence). V lost 3 bases to trimming and J lost 0 bases, with 2 bases between them.

This sequence joins TRBV19 and TRBJ1-5, with a possible D match to TRBD1 (6 bases). V shed 7 bases and J shed 4 bases, with 14 bases lying between them. The CDR3 extends over 14 amino acids. Looked up from germline, CDR1 is LNHDA and CDR2 is SQIVND (reference sequence). DNA for the CDR3: TGTGCCAGTATAGGGGGGGGATCTAATCAGCCCCAGCATTTT. Translated: CASIGGGSNQPQHF.

V is TRBV5-1 and J is TRBJ2-7; TRBD2 matches at 7 bases. The CDR3 has 14 residues. Looked up from germline, CDR1 is SGHRS and CDR2 is YFSETQ. V lost 2 bases to trimming and J lost 7 bases; unmatched junction nucleotides: 9. The DNA of the CDR3 is TGCGCCAGCAGCTTCGGGGGGAACACCGGGGAGCAGTACTTC. Protein sequence: CASSFGGNTGEQYF.

The table lists this clonotype with many counts. This chain's CDR3 is CASSLAGQGPGRYGYTF. The CDR3, as DNA: TGTGCCAGCAGCTTAGCAGGGCAGGGACCCGGGAGGTATGGCTACACCTTC. This chain uses TRBV7-8 with TRBJ1-2; D may be TRBD1 (5 bases). The CDR3 contains 17 residues. V was shortened by 0 bases and J by 5 bases, with 19 bases between the two germline ends. Germline CDR1 reads SGHVS; CDR2 reads FQNEAQ.

This clonotype has ten or more counts. V usage is TRBV25-1 and J usage is TRBJ2-7; D remains unclear. This CDR3 comprises 11 residues. From germline, CDR1 is MGHDK and CDR2 SYGVNS. V shed 3 bases and J shed 2 bases, with 2 bases lying between them. DNA for the CDR3: TGTGCCAGCAGTGACCCCTACGAGCAGTACTTC. Its translation is CASSDPYEQYF.

Only a few counts were recorded for this clonotype. V gene TRBV12-3 or TRBV12-4 combines with J gene TRBJ2-7; D may be TRBD2 (6 bases). V shed 6 bases and J shed 6 bases, with 15 bases lying between them. CDR3 length: 13 amino acids. This CDR3 reads CASSPPSVGEQYF. The CDR3 nucleotides read TGTGCCAGCAGCCCCCCTAGCGTTGGCGAGCAGTACTTC.

V and J are TRBV11-2 and TRBJ1-2; D not resolved. CDR3 length: 12 amino acids. Trimming pared 7 bases from V and 5 bases from J, leaving 11 bases between. Germline values: CDR1 SGHAT, CDR2 FQNNGV. The CDR3 coding sequence is TGTGCCAGCACCTCAGCGGGGTATGGCTACACCTTC. This sequence encodes CASTSAGYGYTF.

This clonotype was observed at least ten times. The chain combines TRBV24-1 with TRBJ2-7; D unclear. Germline CDR1 and CDR2: KGHDR and SFDVKD. Trimming removed 4 bases at V and 3 bases at J, with 12 bases between. The CDR3 has 14 amino acids. The CDR3 loop reads CATSEAVTNYEQYF. DNA for the CDR3: TGTGCCACCAGTGAGGCAGTTACGAACTACGAGCAGTACTTC.

The V call is TRBV9, the J call TRBJ1-1; possibly TRBD1 for D (6 bases). V lost 4 bases to trimming and J lost 1 base, with 14 bases between them. The length of the CDR3 is 15 residues. CDR1 SGDLS and CDR2 YYNGEE come from the germline V gene. The CDR3, as DNA: TGTGCCAGCAGCCAAGGAGAAGGGGGGAACACTGAAGCTTTCTTT. Protein product: CASSQGEGGNTEAFF.

V and J are TRBV15 and TRBJ2-2, with a possible D match to TRBD1 (5 bases). The V gene lost 5 bases and the J gene lost 6 bases, with 13 bases spanning the gap. This CDR3 is 14 amino acids long. Per germline, CDR1 LNHNV and CDR2 YYDKDF (reference sequence). The CDR3 is CATSLGKGSGELFF. The CDR3 region has the DNA TGTGCCACCAGCTTGGGTAAGGGGTCCGGGGAGCTGTTTTTT.

The rearrangement joins TRBV5-1 to TRBJ2-5; 8 bases align to TRBD1. The CDR3 length is 13 residues. Germline-derived CDR1 and CDR2 are SGHRS and YFSETQ. Losses at the gene ends were 7 bases for V and 2 bases for J; bases not matched to a gene: 4. Here the CDR3 DNA reads TGCGCCAGCTTCCGGGACAGGCAAGAGACCCAGTACTTC. It encodes CASFRDRQETQYF.

The CDR3 here is CSVDGEQYF. The CDR3 DNA sequence: TGCAGCGTTGACGGGGAGCAGTACTTC. The V call is TRBV29-1, the J call TRBJ2-7; D remains unclear. With 3 bases removed from V and 7 bases from J, the gap between germline ends came to 4 bases. CDR3 length: 9 residues. Germline CDR1 reads SQVTM; CDR2 reads ANQGSEA.

The rearrangement links TRBV10-3 to TRBJ1-3; D gene unclear. CDR1 is ENHRY, CDR2 SYGVKD, per germline. This CDR3 comprises 19 residues. Trimming stripped 4 bases from V and 0 bases from J, with 22 bases between. The CDR3 bases are TGTGCCATCAGTGCCCAGGATCTTGTGTTCGGAAACTCTGGAAACACCATATATTTT. It translates to CAISAQDLVFGNSGNTIYF.

About this clonotype itself: Its ends do not fully match the called genes, so a read error is possible. The chain recombines TRBV7-9 with TRBJ1-6, with D perhaps TRBD1 (6 bases). CDR3 length: 14 residues. CDR1 and CDR2 from the germline V gene are SEHNR and FQNEAQ (reference sequence). The CDR3 reads CASRTRGGASPLHF. CDR3 in DNA: TGCGCCAGCAGAACAAGGGGGGGCGCCTCGCCCCTCCACTTT.

The rearrangement uses TRBV2 and TRBJ2-7; D unresolved. In germline, CDR1 is SNHLY, CDR2 FYNNEI. The CDR3 has 11 amino acids. Trimming took off 2 bases at V and 7 bases at J, with 6 bases between the two ends. CDR3 residues: CASSELGEQYF. CDR3 DNA sequence: TGTGCCAGCAGTGAACTAGGGGAGCAGTACTTC.

This clonotype was found many times. The chain recombines TRBV24-1 with TRBJ1-1, with 8 bases lining up with TRBD1. The junction had 8 bases not matched to a gene; V was cut back by 7 bases and J by 5 bases. Germline loops: CDR1 KGHDR, CDR2 SFDVKD. The CDR3 loop spans 14 amino acids. This chain's CDR3 is CATSQTGVRTEAFF. CDR3 DNA: TGTGCCACCAGCCAGACAGGGGTCAGGACTGAAGCTTTCTTT.

Note on this clonotype: A much larger clone differs from this one at a single base, so this may be a read error. The conserved final phenylalanine or tryptophan is absent from the CDR3, which likely points to a read error. The V and J genes are TRBV5-1 and TRBJ1-2; TRBD1 matches at 7 bases. Germline assignment: CDR1 SGHRS and CDR2 YFSETQ. The CDR3 contains 13 residues. V lost 3 bases and J lost 4; bases outside the gene matches: 3. CDR3 amino acids: CASSWDSSYGYTL. CDR3 in DNA: TGCGCCAGCAGCTGGGACAGCTCCTATGGCTACACCCTC.

The chain is built from TRBV12-3 or TRBV12-4 and TRBJ1-1, with D possibly matching TRBD1 (5 bases). V lost 5 bases to trimming and J lost 1 base, with 14 bases between them. This CDR3 contains 15 residues. The CDR3 DNA follows: TGTGCCAGCAGTCCCCCTTTAACAGGGAACACTGAAGCTTTCTTT. It codes for CASSPPLTGNTEAFF.

This clonotype was counted once. This chain connects TRBV7-2 to TRBJ1-2; 9 nucleotides match TRBD1. This CDR3 has 13 residues. The germline V gene has CDR1 SGHTA and CDR2 FQGNSA. Unmatched junction bases numbered 5, after V lost 5 bases and J lost 7 bases. CDR3 DNA: TGTGCCAGCAGCCGAGACAGGGGGTCTGGCTACACCTTC. Its translation: CASSRDRGSGYTF.